This T cell receptor beta chain appears in the sequencing data of a study of blood T cell repertoires in COVID-19. Per the original data handling: Cell counts per sample came from amplifying reference gene primers. TCRdb keeps only in-frame clones here, not all; method: immunoSEQ multiplex PCR. For V, J and clone size, that table is used; D and trimming come from the DNA. The data show under 250,000 clones, approximately 85% seen once. This CDR3 is 14 amino acids long. The V segment lost 5 bases and the J segment 3 bases; nucleotides outside the gene matches: 1. Germline V lookup: CDR1 LGHNT, CDR2 FRNRAP. Seattle-derived patients entered the study during active infection and were followed longitudinally.

The sequencing input was peripheral blood. This chain links TRBV12-5 with TRBJ2-3; 11 bases fit TRBD1. This TCR derives from a woman in her 70s with COVID-19, enrolled during active disease. In DNA form, the CDR3 reads TGTGCTAGTGGTGGGACAGGGGGAACAGATACGCAGTATTTT. It translates to CASGGTGGTDTQYF.